The 18 T cell receptor beta chains below were found in one sample sequenced in a study of blood T cell repertoires in COVID-19. Measured with immunoSEQ multiplex PCR; TCRdb has only the in-frame clones, and not every one. The data hold some 300,000 clones, with around four fifths observed a single time. The sequenced sample consisted of peripheral blood. Every receptor here comes from a woman between 50 and 59 years old with active or convalescent COVID-19.

The J gene is TRBJ1-2, the V gene TRBV5-4; 10 positions match TRBD1. Germline values: CDR1 SGHNT, CDR2 YYREEE (reference sequence). The CDR3 sequence is 14 residues long. Trimming took 4 bases from V and 4 from J; bases not matched to a gene: 4. The CDR3 protein is CASSTGQGLYGYTF. The CDR3 region has the DNA TGTGCCAGCAGCACGGGACAGGGGCTCTATGGCTACACCTTC.

V usage is TRBV27 and J usage is TRBJ2-1, with 11 positions matching TRBD2. The CDR3 totals 15 residues. V trimming: 4 bases; J trimming: 5 bases; junction bases outside the gene matches: 4. CDR1 MNHEY and CDR2 SMNVEV come from the germline V gene (reference sequence). The CDR3 here is CASSSLAGGDNEQFF. CDR3 coding DNA: TGTGCCAGCAGTTCTCTAGCGGGAGGCGACAATGAGCAGTTCTTC.

This clone came up once. The chain couples TRBV5-1 to TRBJ2-7, with 14 positions matching TRBD2. Germline CDR1 is SGHRS and CDR2 is YFSETQ. The CDR3 extends over 16 amino acids. V lost 4 bases, J lost 6 bases, and 9 bases stayed unmatched. CDR3 sequence (DNA): TGCGCCAGCAGCCCCCCGGGACTAGCGGGAGCCTCCGAGCAGTACTTC. As protein: CASSPPGLAGASEQYF.

V usage is TRBV29-1 and J usage is TRBJ2-7; no clear D gene. Germline values: CDR1 SQVTM, CDR2 ANQGSEA. CDR3 length: 11 residues. V was shortened by 6 bases and J by 6 bases, with 12 bases between the two germline ends. CDR3 protein: CSVDTVGEQYF. CDR3 DNA sequence: TGCAGCGTCGATACGGTTGGCGAGCAGTACTTC.

V gene TRBV2 combines with J gene TRBJ1-4; D is unclear. Deletions cut 6 bases from V and 4 bases from J, with 12 bases between. CDR3 size: 14 residues. Germline V gene data show CDR1 as SNHLY and CDR2 as FYNNEI. This CDR3 is CASRVEEINEKLFF. The CDR3 DNA follows: TGTGCCAGCAGGGTAGAGGAGATTAATGAAAAACTGTTTTTT.

This clone was found once. The gene calls are TRBV27 and TRBJ2-7, with a possible D match to TRBD2 (6 bases). The CDR3 runs 13 residues. V gave up 5 bases and J gave up 6 bases, with 14 bases separating them. The germline CDR1 and CDR2 sequences are MNHEY and SMNVEV (reference sequence). CDR3 protein: CASSPGDYSEQYF. DNA of the CDR3: TGTGCCAGCAGTCCGGGGGATTACTCCGAGCAGTACTTC.

This clone occurred a few times. The chain couples TRBV28 to TRBJ1-1; no firm D call. The CDR3 spans 13 residues. Per the germline V gene, CDR1 is MDHEN and CDR2 is SYDVKM. Between the trimmed V and J ends, which lost 6 bases and 1 base, there was a span of 9 bases. The CDR3 spells CASRATENTEAFF. The CDR3 bases are TGTGCCAGCAGAGCAACAGAGAACACTGAAGCTTTCTTT. Complete variable domain (other parts from reference TRBV28 and TRBJ1-1): DVKVTQSSRYLVKRTGEKVFLECVQDMDHENMFWYRQDPGLGLRLIYFSYDVKMKEKGDIPEGYSVSREKKERFSLILESASTNQTSMYLCASRATENTEAFFGQGTRLTVV.

CDR3: CASTRGTGSYEQYF. Written as DNA, the CDR3 is TGTGCCAGTACCCGCGGGACTGGCTCCTACGAGCAGTACTTC. This chain uses TRBV3-1 (or the pseudogene TRBV3-2) with TRBJ2-7, with D possibly being TRBD2 (6 bases). V shed 9 bases and J shed 0 bases, with 15 bases lying between them. The CDR3 contains 14 residues. Germline V gives CDR1 LGHDT, CDR2 YNNKEL (reference sequence).

This sequence joins TRBV27 and TRBJ1-2; TRBD1 agrees at 8 bases. The CDR3 length is 13 residues. Losses at the gene ends were 5 bases for V and 8 bases for J; bases not matched to a gene: 7. Germline V gene sequence: CDR1 MNHEY, CDR2 SMNVEV (reference sequence). The CDR3 reads CASSPGQGRGYTF. DNA of the CDR3: TGTGCCAGCAGTCCAGGACAGGGCCGGGGCTACACCTTC.

The chain couples TRBV19 to TRBJ2-4; TRBD1 agrees at 7 bases. The V gene end was trimmed by 4 bases and the J gene end by 8 bases; junction bases not matched to a gene: 14. The CDR3 runs to 16 residues. Germline assignment: CDR1 LNHDA and CDR2 SQIVND (reference sequence). The CDR3 DNA reads TGTGCCAGTAGTACGGATCGAAGGGCAGGGGGTCACATTCAGTACTTC. This encodes CASSTDRRAGGHIQYF.

The chain couples TRBV5-6 to TRBJ2-7; 11 positions match TRBD2. Trimming at V came to 4 bases and at J to 7 bases, leaving 13 bases not matched to a gene. The CDR3 totals 16 residues. The germline CDR1 and CDR2 sequences are SGHDT and YYEEEE. Written as DNA, the CDR3 is TGTGCCAGCAGCCACCGGACTAGCGGGCGTTCGAGGGAGCAGTACTTC. Amino acid sequence: CASSHRTSGRSREQYF.

The genes are TRBV9 and TRBJ2-7; D remains ambiguous. Germline CDR1 reads SGDLS; CDR2 reads YYNGEE. The CDR3 is 13 amino acids. V was cut by 0 bases and J by 6 bases, with 10 bases left in between. Here the CDR3 DNA reads TGTGCCAGCAGCGTAGGGTTGCCGGGCGAGCAGTACTTC. It specifies CASSVGLPGEQYF.

The rearrangement uses TRBV7-9 and TRBJ2-3; perhaps TRBD2 as D (5 bases). V lost 4 bases and J 3 bases, leaving 17 bases between the germline ends. The CDR3 totals 16 residues. Germline lookup yields CDR1 SEHNR and CDR2 FQNEAQ (reference sequence). As DNA, the CDR3 is TGTGCCAGCAGCTCGATGGCGGGCCGCGATACAGATACGCAGTATTTT. Translation: CASSSMAGRDTDTQYF.

As DNA, the CDR3 is TGTGCCAGCAATCTCATTGAGGGTTGGAAGAGTCAGCCCCAGCATTTT. This encodes CASNLIEGWKSQPQHF. The rearrangement links TRBV2 to TRBJ1-5, with D unclear. Trimming took off 7 bases at V and 6 bases at J, with 22 bases between the two ends. Germline lookup yields CDR1 SNHLY and CDR2 FYNNEI. The CDR3 length is 16 residues.

This clone has only a few counts. This chain's CDR3 is CASRLVVPDRTSSSYEQYF. DNA of the CDR3: TGTGCAAGTCGCTTAGTCGTCCCGGACCGGACTAGCAGCTCCTACGAGCAGTACTTC. The chain is built from TRBV12-2 and TRBJ2-7; the D call in the table, TRBD2, was not verified against the DNA. TRBV12-2 is tagged as a pseudogene. CDR3 length equals 19 residues.

This clone was recorded only once. The chain employs TRBV5-1 and TRBJ1-2; D not certain. This CDR3 contains 15 residues. Germline V gene lookup returns CDR1 SGHRS and CDR2 YFSETQ. V was pared by 0 bases and J by 5 bases, with 14 bases between. CDR3 DNA sequence: TGCGCCAGCAGCTTGGCGGCAGGAAGCGGTTATGGCTACACCTTC. As protein: CASSLAAGSGYGYTF.

The genes are TRBV2 and TRBJ1-2, with 9 bases identical to TRBD1. Germline trimming cut 0 bases from V and 3 bases from J; bases unmatched to any gene: 5. Germline V gene sequence: CDR1 SNHLY, CDR2 FYNNEI. This CDR3 region has 16 residues. The DNA of the CDR3 is TGTGCCAGCAGTGAAGCATGGGACAGGGACCACTATGGCTACACCTTC. Its translation is CASSEAWDRDHYGYTF.

The chain carries TRBV5-5 and TRBJ2-2; D uncertain. The CDR3 is 14 residues long. Between the trimmed V and J ends, which lost 2 bases and 7 bases, there was a span of 12 bases. The V gene's germline CDR1 is SGHKS and CDR2 YYEKEE (reference sequence). Here the CDR3 reads CASSFVGPGGELFF. For the CDR3, the DNA is TGTGCCAGCAGCTTCGTTGGGCCCGGCGGGGAGCTGTTTTTT.